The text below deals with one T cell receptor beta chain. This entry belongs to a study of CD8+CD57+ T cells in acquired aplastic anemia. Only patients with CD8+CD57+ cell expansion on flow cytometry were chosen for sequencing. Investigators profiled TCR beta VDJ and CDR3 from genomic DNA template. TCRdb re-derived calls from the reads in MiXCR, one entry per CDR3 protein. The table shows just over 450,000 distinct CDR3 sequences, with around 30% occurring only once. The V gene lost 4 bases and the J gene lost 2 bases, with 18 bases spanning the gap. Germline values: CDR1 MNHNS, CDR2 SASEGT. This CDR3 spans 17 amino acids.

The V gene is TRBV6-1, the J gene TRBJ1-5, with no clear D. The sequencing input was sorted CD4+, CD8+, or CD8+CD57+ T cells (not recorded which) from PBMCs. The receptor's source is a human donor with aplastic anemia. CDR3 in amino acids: CASSVTPPHSGNQPQHF. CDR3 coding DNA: TGTGCCAGCAGTGTAACCCCCCCTCATTCCGGCAATCAGCCCCAGCATTTT.